This T cell receptor (beta chain) was profiled in a study of blood T cell repertoires in COVID-19. Methods used by the authors: Amplifying reference gene primers gave estimates of nucleated cell counts. Clones were sequenced by immunoSEQ multiplex PCR, and TCRdb holds only the in-frame ones, with some missing. The DNA gave D and trimming, while V, J and clone size come from that table. The sample lists around 400,000 clones, roughly 90% occurring once. The material sequenced was peripheral blood. This clonotype was obtained from a man in his forties with acute or convalescent COVID-19.

The CDR3 sequence is CASMKVREKNTEAFF. The DNA for the CDR3 is TGTGCCAGTATGAAGGTCCGGGAAAAGAACACTGAAGCTTTCTTT. The chain couples TRBV19 to TRBJ1-1; D uncertain. V was clipped by 7 bases and J by 1 base, with 16 bases between them. The germline CDR1 and CDR2 sequences are LNHDA and SQIVND (reference sequence). The CDR3 runs to 15 residues. The full variable domain, with the rest looked up from reference TRBV19 and TRBJ1-1, is DGGITQSPKYLFRKEGQNVTLSCEQNLNHDAMYWYRQDPGQGLRLIYYSQIVNDFQKGDIAEGYSVSREKKESFPLTVTSAQKNPTAFYLCASMKVREKNTEAFFGQGTRLTVV.